In its sample, the clone carrying this T cell receptor beta chain was seen once. This entry is derived from a study of shared T cell receptors in the human thymus. Repertoires were generated with immunoSEQ multiplex PCR, while TCRdb's copy carries only in-frame clones and drops some. The sample records hundreds of thousands of clones, over 75% being singletons. The germline V gene encodes CDR1 KGHSH and CDR2 LQKENI. The CDR3 totals 16 residues. V dropped 3 bases and J dropped 0 bases, with 12 bases sitting between them. These data were also reused for a study on human thymus T cells. That study adds: Finnish infants who were healthy and having corrective surgery for congenital heart defects made up the donors.

This chain links TRBV18 with TRBJ2-1; D perhaps matches TRBD1 (5 bases). Sequenced: thymocytes. This TCR was recovered from a girl under three years old with a congenital heart defect. CDR3 amino acids: CASSPGRASSYNEQFF. Written as DNA, the CDR3 is TGTGCCAGCTCACCGGGCAGGGCCTCCTCCTACAATGAGCAGTTCTTC.